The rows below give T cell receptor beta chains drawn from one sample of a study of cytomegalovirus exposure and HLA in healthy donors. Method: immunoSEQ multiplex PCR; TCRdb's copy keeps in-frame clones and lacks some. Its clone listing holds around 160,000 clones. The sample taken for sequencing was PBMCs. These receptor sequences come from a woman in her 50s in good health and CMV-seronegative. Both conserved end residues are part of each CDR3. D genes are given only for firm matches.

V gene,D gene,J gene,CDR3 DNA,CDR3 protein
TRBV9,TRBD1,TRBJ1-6,TGTGCCAGCAGCGTAGATTCCGGGACAGCTAATTCACCCCTCCACTTT,CASSVDSGTANSPLHF
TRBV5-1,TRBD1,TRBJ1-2,TGCGCCAGCAGCCTAGGGACAGGGGGTCCCTATGGCTACACCTTC,CASSLGTGGPYGYTF
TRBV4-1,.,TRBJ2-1,TGCGCCAGCAGCCAGGTCGGGCGTGGCGGGAACTACAATGAGCAGTTCTTC,CASSQVGRGGNYNEQFF
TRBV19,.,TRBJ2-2,TGTGCCAGTAGTATGAGGGGGAGGGCGAACACCGGGGAGCTGTTTTTT,CASSMRGRANTGELFF
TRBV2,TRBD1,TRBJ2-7,TGTGCCAGCAGTGTTCGGACAGGGGGCTACGAGCAGTACTTC,CASSVRTGGYEQYF
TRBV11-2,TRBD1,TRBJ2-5,TGTGCCAGCAGCCCAACGGGACAGTTACAAGAGACCCAGTACTTC,CASSPTGQLQETQYF
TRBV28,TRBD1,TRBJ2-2,TGTGCCAGCAGTTTGTACAGGGGGCGCACCGGGGAGCTGTTTTTT,CASSLYRGRTGELFF
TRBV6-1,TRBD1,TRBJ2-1,TGTGCCAGCAGTGAAGTTCGGGACAGGGGTGAGCAGTTCTTC,CASSEVRDRGEQFF
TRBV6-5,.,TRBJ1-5,TGTGCCAGCAGCCCTGGACTATTCAATCAGCCCCAGCATTTT,CASSPGLFNQPQHF
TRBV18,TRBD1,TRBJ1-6,TGTGCCAGCTCACGGGGGACAGGCAATTCACCCCTCCACTTT,CASSRGTGNSPLHF
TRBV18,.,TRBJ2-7,TGTGCCAGCTCACCACAGGCAGGGGCTCCCTACGAGCAGTACTTC,CASSPQAGAPYEQYF
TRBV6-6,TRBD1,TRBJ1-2,TGTGCCAGCAGATCGGACAGGGGGTTCTATGGCTACACCTTC,CASRSDRGFYGYTF
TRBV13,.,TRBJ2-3,TGTGCCAGCAGCTTAGTTGTTAGAAGCACAGATACGCAGTATTTT,CASSLVVRSTDTQYF
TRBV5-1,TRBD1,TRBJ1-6,TGCGCCAGCAGCAGACAAATGATTACCGGGACAGGGAGCTCACCCCTCCACTTT,CASSRQMITGTGSSPLHF